This T cell receptor beta chain was sequenced in a study of CD8+CD57+ T cells in acquired aplastic anemia (dated by TCRdb to 2016 to 2018). With respect to the entire study: DNA extracted from sorted CD4+ and CD8+ cells had a mean of about 3.2 ug, with a range of roughly 0.19 to 27.4 ug. CD8+CD57+ expansion was defined as frequency above the mean frequency observed in healthy subjects. Results and caveats for the whole study, not just this receptor: Patients and healthy controls showed no significant difference in CD8+ Simpson's diversity (P=0.060). Twenty-nine CD8+ CDR3 sequences were shared between patients and controls but appeared highly expressed in patients and within their immunodominant clones.

Trimming takes 5 bases off V and 3 bases off J; junction bases not matched to a gene: 7. From a lookup of the germline V gene, CDR1 and CDR2 are SGHVS and FQNEAQ. The CDR3 runs 14 amino acids, cysteine and phenylalanine included. CDR3 DNA only is kept here, 42 bases in frame from base 1. This clonotype appeared many times. No cognate antigen has been identified for it. No base quality information exists; no much larger clone differs at one position. TCR beta VDJ combination and CDR3 sequence profiling used genomic DNA as the template. An Illumina HiSeq 2000 was the platform used for TCR repertoire sequencing. The paper's processing steps were these. TRBV/TRBJ rearrangement plots, CDR3 size and DJ length profiles, and Simpson's diversity index were used to assess repertoires. The most abundant DNA sequence in the deep sequencing data was defined as the immunodominant clone. CDR3 amino acid sequences were screened for sharing across subjects and were compared with published repertoires and the VDJdb database. TCRdb trimmed public reads at Q25 via fastp, called clones via MiXCR and kept in-frame beta chains. Rows are unified per CDR3 protein, each entry keeping the most common DNA and genes. The authors' filters were not applied to this entry. This sample has hundreds of thousands of distinct CDR3 sequences in its table, and about a third of those were observed once. Roughly 0.8% of the sample comes from the top ten.

Patients chosen for sequencing had shown expansion of CD8+CD57+ cells by flow cytometry. Every patient had severe acquired aplastic anemia, diagnosed using the International Study of Aplastic Anemia and Agranulocytosis and Camitta criteria. No patient had received any therapy when blood was sampled. In this study, sorted CD4+ and CD8+ T cells from the blood of healthy subjects and of severe aplastic anemia patients had their TCR repertoires deep-sequenced. In the USA, patient enrollment took place under clinicaltrials.gov protocols 00001620, 01623167, 00001397, 00071045, 00081523 and 00961064. Ficoll-Paque density gradient centrifugation was used to isolate peripheral blood mononuclear cells. Before DNA extraction, CD4+ and CD8+ T cells were sorted by FACS or by magnetic beads.

Recombination linked TRBV7-8 to TRBJ2-7, with 7 middle bases fitting TRBD1. The sequenced material came from sorted CD4+, CD8+, or CD8+CD57+ T cells (not recorded which) from PBMCs. The origin of this receptor is a human donor with aplastic anemia. Read as DNA, the sequence is TGTGCCAGCAGCATGGGACAGACCCGCTACGAGCAGTACTTC. Protein translation: CASSMGQTRYEQYF. Where the CDR3 stops, the reference TRBV7-8 and TRBJ2-7 genes take over; the full variable domain is GAGVSQSPRYKVAKRGQDVALRCDPISGHVSLFWYQQALGQGPEFLTYFQNEAQLDKSGLPSDRFFAERPEGSVSTLKIQRTQQEDSAVYLCASSMGQTRYEQYFGPGTRLTVT.